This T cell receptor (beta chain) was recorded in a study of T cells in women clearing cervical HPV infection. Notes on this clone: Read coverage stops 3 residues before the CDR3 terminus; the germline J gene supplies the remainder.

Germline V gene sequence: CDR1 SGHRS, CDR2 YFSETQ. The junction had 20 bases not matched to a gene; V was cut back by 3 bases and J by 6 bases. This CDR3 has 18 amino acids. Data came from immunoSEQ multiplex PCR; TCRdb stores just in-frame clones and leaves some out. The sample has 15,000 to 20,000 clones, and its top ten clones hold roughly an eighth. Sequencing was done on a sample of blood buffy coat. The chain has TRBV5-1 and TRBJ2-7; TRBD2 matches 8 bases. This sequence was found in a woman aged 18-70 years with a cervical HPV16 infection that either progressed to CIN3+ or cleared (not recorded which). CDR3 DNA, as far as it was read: TGCGCCAGCAGCTGGTACGTGGATGGTGGGACTAGATCATCCGAG. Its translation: CASSWYVDGGTRSSE. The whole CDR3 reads CASSWYVDGGTRSSEQYF.